Sequencing of this T cell receptor (beta chain) was carried out in a study of T cell responses to AZD1222 COVID-19 vaccine. TCRdb's table, derived via immunoSEQ multiplex PCR, lists solely in-frame clones and lacks some. The data hold 150,000 or so clones, with around nine tenths observed a single time. Trimming took 6 bases from V and 4 from J; bases not matched to a gene: 11. The CDR3 has 18 amino acids. Germline-derived CDR1 and CDR2 are SEHNR and FQNEAQ (reference sequence). The starting material was peripheral blood, obtained on day 0 of AZD1222 vaccination. V gene TRBV7-9 combines with J gene TRBJ2-1; 14 bases are a match to TRBD2. The sequence derives from an adult in good health. CDR3 sequence (DNA): TGTGCCAGCAGACCGCCGGGACTAGCGGGAGTTAGGTACAATGAGCAGTTCTTC. It is translated as CASRPPGLAGVRYNEQFF.